Listed below are T cell receptor beta chains from one sample, sequenced in a study of T cell responses to AZD1222 COVID-19 vaccine. Some clones are missing from TCRdb's copy, which holds only in-frame ones; the method was immunoSEQ multiplex PCR. Among about 110,000 clones listed, 90% were seen once. Material: peripheral blood, obtained 28 days after the second AZD1222 dose. These receptors all come from an adult who received the AZD1222 COVID-19 vaccine. Each CDR3 is given with its conserved first and last residue. Fields, in order: J gene, D gene, V gene, CDR3 length, CDR3 protein, CDR3 DNA. D genes are given only for firm matches.

J: TRBJ1-1
D: TRBD1
V: TRBV7-2
length: 16
CDR3: CASSLGGTGMNTEAFF
DNA: TGTGCCAGCAGCTTAGGAGGGACAGGAATGAACACTGAAGCTTTCTTT

J: TRBJ1-2
D: NA
V: TRBV4-3
length: 14
CDR3: CASSQEGQGDGYTF
DNA: TGCGCCAGCAGCCAAGAAGGGCAGGGCGATGGCTACACCTTC

J: TRBJ2-7
D: NA
V: TRBV27
length: 14
CDR3: CASRTQGFPHEQYF
DNA: TGTGCCAGCAGGACCCAGGGATTCCCACACGAGCAGTACTTC

J: TRBJ1-2
D: NA
V: TRBV5-4
length: 16
CDR3: CASSLVSLGGGNGYTF
DNA: TGTGCCAGCAGCTTGGTTAGTCTTGGGGGCGGCAATGGCTACACCTTC

J: TRBJ2-2
D: TRBD1
V: TRBV7-3
length: 16
CDR3: CASSPSGTVNTGELFF
DNA: TGTGCCAGCAGCCCAAGTGGGACAGTGAACACCGGGGAGCTGTTTTTT

J: TRBJ1-3
D: TRBD1
V: TRBV27
length: 16
CDR3: CASRLTGLSSGNTIYF
DNA: TGTGCCAGCAGACTGACAGGGCTGAGCTCTGGAAACACCATATATTTT

J: TRBJ1-5
D: NA
V: TRBV12-3/TRBV12-4
length: 12
CDR3: CASRASGGPQHF
DNA: TGTGCCAGCAGGGCGTCGGGTGGGCCCCAGCATTTT

J: TRBJ2-1
D: NA
V: TRBV9
length: 13
CDR3: CASSVVADNEQFF
DNA: TGTGCCAGCAGCGTAGTAGCGGACAATGAGCAGTTCTTC

J: TRBJ1-6
D: NA
V: TRBV18
length: 14
CDR3: CASSPPGQNSPLHF
DNA: TGTGCCAGCTCACCTCCGGGCCAAAATTCACCCCTCCACTTT

J: TRBJ1-1
D: NA
V: TRBV24-1
length: 10
CDR3: CAPRSRCAFF
DNA: TGTGCCCCGAGGTCGAGGTGCGCTTTCTTT

J: TRBJ1-4
D: NA
V: TRBV4-1
length: 13
CDR3: CASSQWRREKLFF
DNA: TGCGCCAGCAGCCAATGGAGGCGTGAAAAACTGTTTTTT

J: TRBJ1-4
D: NA
V: TRBV6-5
length: 15
CDR3: CASSLRMATNEKLFF
DNA: TGTGCCAGCAGTTTACGGATGGCAACTAATGAAAAACTGTTTTTT

J: TRBJ1-1
D: TRBD1
V: TRBV15
length: 18
CDR3: CATSRTFTGEGRWTEAFF
DNA: TGTGCCACCAGCAGAACTTTTACAGGGGAGGGTCGTTGGACTGAAGCTTTCTTT

J: TRBJ2-1
D: NA
V: TRBV27
length: 18
CDR3: CASRNPGTQGGSYNEQFF
DNA: TGTGCCAGCAGAAATCCGGGAACCCAGGGGGGGTCCTACAATGAGCAGTTCTTC

J: TRBJ2-1
D: NA
V: TRBV6-5
length: 15
CDR3: CASSYPPTEYNEQFF
DNA: TGTGCCAGCAGTTACCCGCCCACAGAATACAATGAGCAGTTCTTC

J: TRBJ2-1
D: TRBD2
V: TRBV4-1
length: 15
CDR3: CASSPNSGNYNEQFF
DNA: TGCGCCAGCAGCCCCAATAGCGGGAACTACAATGAGCAGTTCTTC

J: TRBJ2-6
D: NA
V: TRBV11-3
length: 16
CDR3: CASSKTGLFGANVLTF
DNA: TGTGCCAGCAGCAAGACGGGGCTCTTTGGGGCCAACGTCCTGACTTTC